This paragraph covers one T cell receptor (beta chain) sequence. This sample stems from a study of cytomegalovirus exposure and HLA in healthy donors. Vbeta (60) and Jbeta (13) primers were used in the PCR. The table came from immunoSEQ multiplex PCR; TCRdb's copy has only in-frame clones and leaves some out. The sample consists of fewer than 80,000 clones, more than 75% of them appearing once. Germline values: CDR1 SGHTA, CDR2 FQGNSA. There are 15 residues in the CDR3. Trimming cost V 0 bases and J 6 bases; bases outside gene matches: 5. Material for sequencing was PBMCs. This clonotype was sampled from a man aged 18 to 29 in good health and CMV-seronegative. The gene calls are TRBV7-2 and TRBJ1-3, with 7 positions matching TRBD1. As DNA, the CDR3 is TGTGCCAGCAGCTTAGCGGGACAGAGTGCAAACACCATATATTTT. Translating it yields CASSLAGQSANTIYF.